The clone carrying this T cell receptor (beta chain) came up a few times. What it recognizes is unknown. The 5'RACE method, run with constant-segment primers, produced TCR alpha and TCR beta cDNA libraries (carrying sample barcodes and UMIs). MiXCR, run by TCRdb on the 5' RACE reads, gives a single entry per CDR3 protein. The sample lists 35,000 to 55,000 distinct CDR3 sequences, 8.5% to 10% occurring once. This entry is derived from a study of T-cell memory formation after mild COVID-19. For the study at large: The two donors had largely donor-specific TCR clusters.

General study results and limits: Memory sampled before infection contained some responding clones, suggesting cross-reactive memory joined. Day 15 to 85 contracting clones showed balanced CD4/CD8; day 15 to 37 expanders favored CD4+.

The CDR3 has 15 residues. CDR1 KGHDR and CDR2 SFDVKD come from the germline V gene. The V end was cut by 1 base, the J end by 3 bases, with 11 bases between. The sample taken for sequencing was PBMCs or a T cell subset sorted from them (not recorded which). The chain combines TRBV24-1 with TRBJ2-5; D not resolved. The sequence came from an adult woman who had mild COVID-19 (a few samples of this study predate the infection). Cell type and time point are not known. CDR3: CATSDLPGLKETQYF. The CDR3 DNA reads as TGTGCCACCAGTGATTTACCAGGCCTAAAAGAGACCCAGTACTTC.